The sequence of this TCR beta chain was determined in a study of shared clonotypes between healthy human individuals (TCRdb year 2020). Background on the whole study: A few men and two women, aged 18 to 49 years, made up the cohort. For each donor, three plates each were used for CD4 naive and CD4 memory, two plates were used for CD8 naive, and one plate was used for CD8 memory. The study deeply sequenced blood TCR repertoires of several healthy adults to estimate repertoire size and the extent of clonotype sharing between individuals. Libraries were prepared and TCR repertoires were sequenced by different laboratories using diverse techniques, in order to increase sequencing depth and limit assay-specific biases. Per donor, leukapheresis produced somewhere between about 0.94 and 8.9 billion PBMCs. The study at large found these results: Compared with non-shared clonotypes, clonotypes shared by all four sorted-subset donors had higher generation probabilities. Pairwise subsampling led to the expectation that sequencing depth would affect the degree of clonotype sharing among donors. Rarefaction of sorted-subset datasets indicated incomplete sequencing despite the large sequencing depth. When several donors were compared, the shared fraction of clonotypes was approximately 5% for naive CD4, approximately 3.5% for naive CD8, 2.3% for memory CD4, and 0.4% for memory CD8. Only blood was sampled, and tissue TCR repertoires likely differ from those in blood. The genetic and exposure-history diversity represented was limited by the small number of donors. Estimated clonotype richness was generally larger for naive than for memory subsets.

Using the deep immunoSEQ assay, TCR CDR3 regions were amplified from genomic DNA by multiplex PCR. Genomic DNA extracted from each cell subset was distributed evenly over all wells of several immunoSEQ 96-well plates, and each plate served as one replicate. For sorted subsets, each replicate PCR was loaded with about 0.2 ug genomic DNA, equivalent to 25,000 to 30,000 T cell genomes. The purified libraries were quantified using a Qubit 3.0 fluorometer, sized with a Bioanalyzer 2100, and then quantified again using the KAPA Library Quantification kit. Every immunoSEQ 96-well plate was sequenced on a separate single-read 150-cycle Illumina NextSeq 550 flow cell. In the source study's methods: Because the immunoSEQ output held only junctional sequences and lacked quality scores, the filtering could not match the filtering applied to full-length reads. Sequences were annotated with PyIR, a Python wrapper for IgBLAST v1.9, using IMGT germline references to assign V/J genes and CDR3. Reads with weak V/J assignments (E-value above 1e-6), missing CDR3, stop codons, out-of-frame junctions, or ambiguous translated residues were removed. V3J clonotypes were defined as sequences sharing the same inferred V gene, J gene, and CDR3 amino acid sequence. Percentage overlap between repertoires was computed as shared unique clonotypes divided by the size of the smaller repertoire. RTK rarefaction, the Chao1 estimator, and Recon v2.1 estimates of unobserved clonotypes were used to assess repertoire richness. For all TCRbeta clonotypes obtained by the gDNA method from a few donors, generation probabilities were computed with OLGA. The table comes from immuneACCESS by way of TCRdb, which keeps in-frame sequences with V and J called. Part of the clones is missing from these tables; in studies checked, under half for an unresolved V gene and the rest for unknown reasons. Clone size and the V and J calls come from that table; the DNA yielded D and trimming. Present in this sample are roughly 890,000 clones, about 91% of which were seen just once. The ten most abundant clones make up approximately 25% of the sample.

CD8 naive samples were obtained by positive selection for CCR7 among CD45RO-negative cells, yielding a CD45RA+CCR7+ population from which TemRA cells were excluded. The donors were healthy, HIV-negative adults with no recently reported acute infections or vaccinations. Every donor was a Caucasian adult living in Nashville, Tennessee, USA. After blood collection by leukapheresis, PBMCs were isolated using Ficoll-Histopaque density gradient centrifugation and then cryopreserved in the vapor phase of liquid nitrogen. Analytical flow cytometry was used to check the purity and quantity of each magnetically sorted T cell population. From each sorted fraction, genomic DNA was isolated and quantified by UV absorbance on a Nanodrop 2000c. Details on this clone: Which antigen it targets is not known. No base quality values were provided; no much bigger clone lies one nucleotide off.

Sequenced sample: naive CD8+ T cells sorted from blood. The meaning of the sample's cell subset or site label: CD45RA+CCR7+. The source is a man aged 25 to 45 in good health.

The CDR3 has the sequence CASSLGPELLETQYF. The nucleotide sequence reads as follows: TGTGCCAGCAGCCTCGGACCAGAGCTCTTAGAGACCCAGTACTTC. The chain uses TRBV28 and TRBJ2-5, with the identity of the D gene unclear. From the cysteine up to the phenylalanine, the CDR3 has a length of 15 residues. Only the CDR3 part of the read is kept: 45 bases, read in frame from the first base. CDR1 and CDR2 were assigned from the germline V gene as MDHEN and SYDVKM. A distance of 18 bases separates the germline ends of V and J, which lose 6 bases and 4 bases respectively.